Listed here is a single T cell receptor beta chain. This record comes from a study of shared clonotypes between healthy human individuals. For the study at large: Per donor, three plates held CD4 naive cells, three held CD4 memory, two held CD8 naive and one held CD8 memory.

Terminally differentiated effector memory CD45RA+ cells were left out of the naive CD8 fraction, which was CD45RO-negative and positively selected for CCR7. When replicate PCRs were run on sorted subsets, they used 150 to 250 ng DNA, some 30,000 T cell genomes. The method was immunoSEQ multiplex PCR; TCRdb's version includes in-frame clones alone and lacks a portion of them. Of about 2 million clones listed, 85% to 95% were seen once; the top ten hold 0.95% to 1.5%. V shed 0 bases, J shed 8 bases, and the junction held 6 bases outside the gene matches. The CDR3 is 16 residues long. CDR1 is KGHSH and CDR2 is LQKENI in the germline V gene.

The sample taken for sequencing was naive CD8+ T cells sorted from blood. The chain has TRBV18 and TRBJ2-1; 11 bases are shared with TRBD2. The origin of this receptor is a man between 18 and 29 years old in good health. The CDR3 reads CASSPPPSGGLDEQFF. In nucleotides, the CDR3 is TGTGCCAGCTCACCACCTCCTAGCGGGGGGCTGGATGAGCAGTTCTTC.